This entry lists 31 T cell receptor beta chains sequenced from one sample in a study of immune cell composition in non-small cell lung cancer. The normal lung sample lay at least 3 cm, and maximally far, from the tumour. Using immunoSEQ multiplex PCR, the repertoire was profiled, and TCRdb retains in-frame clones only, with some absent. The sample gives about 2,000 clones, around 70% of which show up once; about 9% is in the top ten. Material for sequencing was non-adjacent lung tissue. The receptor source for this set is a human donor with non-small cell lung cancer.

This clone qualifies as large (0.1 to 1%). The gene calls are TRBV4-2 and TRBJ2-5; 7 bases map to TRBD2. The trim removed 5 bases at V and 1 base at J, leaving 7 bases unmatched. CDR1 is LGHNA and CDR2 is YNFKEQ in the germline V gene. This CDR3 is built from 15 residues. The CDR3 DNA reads TGTGCCAGCAGCTCGGGACTAACTCTCCAAGAGACCCAGTACTTC. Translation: CASSSGLTLQETQYF.

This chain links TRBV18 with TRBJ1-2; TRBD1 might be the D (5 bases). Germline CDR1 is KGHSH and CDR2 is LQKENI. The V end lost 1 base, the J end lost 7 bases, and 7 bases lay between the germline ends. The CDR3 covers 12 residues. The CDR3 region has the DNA TGTGCCAGCTCACCACTCCAGGGTGGCTACACCTTC. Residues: CASSPLQGGYTF.

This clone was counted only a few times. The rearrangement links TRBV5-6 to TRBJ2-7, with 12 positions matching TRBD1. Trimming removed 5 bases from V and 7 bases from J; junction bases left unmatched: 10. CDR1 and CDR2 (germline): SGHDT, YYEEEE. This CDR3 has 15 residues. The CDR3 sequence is CASSFTGTGGREQYF. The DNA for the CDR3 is TGTGCCAGCAGTTTTACCGGGACAGGGGGCCGGGAGCAGTACTTC.

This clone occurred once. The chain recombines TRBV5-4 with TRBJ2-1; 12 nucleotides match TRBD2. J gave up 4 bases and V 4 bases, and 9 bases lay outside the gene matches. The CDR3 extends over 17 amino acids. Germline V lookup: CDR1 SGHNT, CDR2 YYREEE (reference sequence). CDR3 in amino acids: CASSGISGTSGYNEQFF. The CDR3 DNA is TGTGCCAGCAGCGGAATATCCGGGACTAGCGGGTACAATGAGCAGTTCTTC.

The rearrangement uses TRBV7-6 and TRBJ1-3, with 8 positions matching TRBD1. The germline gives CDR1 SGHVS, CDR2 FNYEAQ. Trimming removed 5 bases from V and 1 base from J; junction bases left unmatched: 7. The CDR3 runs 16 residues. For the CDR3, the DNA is TGTGCCAGCAGCCACGGACAGGGATCGTCTGGAAACACCATATATTTT. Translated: CASSHGQGSSGNTIYF.

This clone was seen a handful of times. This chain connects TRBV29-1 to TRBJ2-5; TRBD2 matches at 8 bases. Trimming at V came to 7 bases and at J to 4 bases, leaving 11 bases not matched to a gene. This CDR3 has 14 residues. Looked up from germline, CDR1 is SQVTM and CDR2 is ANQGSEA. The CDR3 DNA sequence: TGCAGCGCCCTTGGAGGACTAGCTAGAGAGACCCAGTACTTC. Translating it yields CSALGGLARETQYF.

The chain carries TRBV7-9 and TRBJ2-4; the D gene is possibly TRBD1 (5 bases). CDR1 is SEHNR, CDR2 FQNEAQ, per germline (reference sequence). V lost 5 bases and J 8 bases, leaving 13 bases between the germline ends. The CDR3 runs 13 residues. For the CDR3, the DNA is TGTGCCAGCAGCCGACTCGACAGAGACATTCAGTACTTC. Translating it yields CASSRLDRDIQYF.

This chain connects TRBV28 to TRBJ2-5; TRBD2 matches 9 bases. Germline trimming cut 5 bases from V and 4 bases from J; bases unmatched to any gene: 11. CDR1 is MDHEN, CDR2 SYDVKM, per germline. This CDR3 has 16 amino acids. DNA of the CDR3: TGTGCCAGCAGTACCGCGGGGGGGTGGGAGTTAGAGACCCAGTACTTC. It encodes CASSTAGGWELETQYF.

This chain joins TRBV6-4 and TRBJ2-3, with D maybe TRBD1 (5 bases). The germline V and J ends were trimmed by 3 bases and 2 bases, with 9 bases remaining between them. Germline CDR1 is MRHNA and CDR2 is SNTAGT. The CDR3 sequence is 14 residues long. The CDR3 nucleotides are TGTGCCAGCAGTGAGCAGGGAATCACAGATACGCAGTATTTT. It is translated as CASSEQGITDTQYF.

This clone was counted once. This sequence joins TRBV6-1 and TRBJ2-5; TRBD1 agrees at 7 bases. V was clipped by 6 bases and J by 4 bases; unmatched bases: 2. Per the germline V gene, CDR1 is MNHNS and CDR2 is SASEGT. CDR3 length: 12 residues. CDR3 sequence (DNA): TGTGCCAGCAGGTGGGACAGAGAGACCCAGTACTTC. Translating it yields CASRWDRETQYF.

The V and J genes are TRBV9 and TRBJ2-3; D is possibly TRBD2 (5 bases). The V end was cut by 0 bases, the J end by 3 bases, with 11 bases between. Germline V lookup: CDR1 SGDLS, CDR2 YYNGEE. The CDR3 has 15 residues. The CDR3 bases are TGTGCCAGCAGCGTAGCTCTAGCTGATACAGATACGCAGTATTTT. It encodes CASSVALADTDTQYF.

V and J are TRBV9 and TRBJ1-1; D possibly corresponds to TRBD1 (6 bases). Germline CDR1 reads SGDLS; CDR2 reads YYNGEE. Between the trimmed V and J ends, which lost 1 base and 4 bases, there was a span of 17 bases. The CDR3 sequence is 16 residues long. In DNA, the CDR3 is TGTGCCAGCAGCGTACTCCCCGGGGGGGGCGGCACTGAAGCTTTCTTT. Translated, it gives CASSVLPGGGGTEAFF.

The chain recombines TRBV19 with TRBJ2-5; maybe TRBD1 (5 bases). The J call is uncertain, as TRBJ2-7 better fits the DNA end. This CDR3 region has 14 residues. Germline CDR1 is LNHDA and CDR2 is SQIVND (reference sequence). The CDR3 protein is CASSSRQGHYEQYF. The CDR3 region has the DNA TGTGCCAGTAGTTCTAGGCAGGGTCACTACGAGCAGTACTTC.

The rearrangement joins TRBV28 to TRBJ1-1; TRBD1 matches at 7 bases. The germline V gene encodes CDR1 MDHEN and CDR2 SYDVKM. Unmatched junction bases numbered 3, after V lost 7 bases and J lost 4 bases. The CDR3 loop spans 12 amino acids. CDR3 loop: CASTQGTTEAFF. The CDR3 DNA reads TGTGCCAGCACACAGGGGACCACTGAAGCTTTCTTT.

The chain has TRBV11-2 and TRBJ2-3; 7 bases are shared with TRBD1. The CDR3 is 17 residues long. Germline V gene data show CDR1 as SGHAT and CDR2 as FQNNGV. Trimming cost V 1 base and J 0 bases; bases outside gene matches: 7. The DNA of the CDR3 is TGTGCCAGCAGCTTAGTATCCACAGGGGCTAGCACAGATACGCAGTATTTT. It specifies CASSLVSTGASTDTQYF.

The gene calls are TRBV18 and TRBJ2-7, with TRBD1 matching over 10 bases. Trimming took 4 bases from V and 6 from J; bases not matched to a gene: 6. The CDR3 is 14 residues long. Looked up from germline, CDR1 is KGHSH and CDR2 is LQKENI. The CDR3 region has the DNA TGTGCCAGCTCACTCGGGACAGGGGAAAGCGAGCAGTACTTC. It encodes CASSLGTGESEQYF. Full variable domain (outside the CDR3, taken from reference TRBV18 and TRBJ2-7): NAGVMQNPRHLVRRRGQEARLRCSPMKGHSHVYWYRQLPEEGLKFMVYLQKENIIDESGMPKERFSAEFPKEGPSILRIQQVVRGDSAAYFCASSLGTGESEQYFGPGTRLTVT.

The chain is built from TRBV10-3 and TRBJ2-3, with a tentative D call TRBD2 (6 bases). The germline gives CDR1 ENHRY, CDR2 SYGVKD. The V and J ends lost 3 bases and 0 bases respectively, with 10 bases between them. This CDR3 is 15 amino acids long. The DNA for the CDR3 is TGTGCCATCAGTGAATCGGGGGAGAGCACAGATACGCAGTATTTT. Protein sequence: CAISESGESTDTQYF.

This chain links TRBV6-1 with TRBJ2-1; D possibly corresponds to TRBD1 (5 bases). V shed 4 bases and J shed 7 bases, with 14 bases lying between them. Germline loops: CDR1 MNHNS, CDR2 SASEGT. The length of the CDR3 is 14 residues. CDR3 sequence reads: CASSVGAFVNEQFF. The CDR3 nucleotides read TGTGCCAGCAGTGTTGGGGCGTTTGTAAATGAGCAGTTCTTC.

The CDR3 DNA is TGTGCCAGCAGCTTGGGTGTGGCTCAAGAGACCCAGTACTTC. It yields the protein CASSLGVAQETQYF. The chain recombines TRBV5-6 with TRBJ2-5; D is unresolved. CDR3 size: 14 residues. V was cut by 0 bases and J by 2 bases, with 8 bases left in between. From germline, CDR1 is SGHDT and CDR2 YYEEEE.

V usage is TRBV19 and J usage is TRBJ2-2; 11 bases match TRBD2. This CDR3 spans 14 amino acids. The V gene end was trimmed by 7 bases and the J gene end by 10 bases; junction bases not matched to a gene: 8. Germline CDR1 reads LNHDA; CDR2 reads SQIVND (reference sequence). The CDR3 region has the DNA TGTGCCAGTACCATTACTAGCGGGAGAGAGGAGCTGTTTTTT. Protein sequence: CASTITSGREELFF.

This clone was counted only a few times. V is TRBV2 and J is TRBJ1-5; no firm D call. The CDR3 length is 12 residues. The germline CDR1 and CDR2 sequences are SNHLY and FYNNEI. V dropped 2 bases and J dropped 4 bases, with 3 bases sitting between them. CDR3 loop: CASSEPNQPQHF. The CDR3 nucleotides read TGTGCCAGCAGTGAACCGAATCAGCCCCAGCATTTT.

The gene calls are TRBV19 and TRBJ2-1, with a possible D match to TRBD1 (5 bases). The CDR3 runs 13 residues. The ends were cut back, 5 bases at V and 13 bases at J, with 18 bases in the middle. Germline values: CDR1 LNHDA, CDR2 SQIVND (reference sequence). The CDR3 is CASSAPLGQGQFF. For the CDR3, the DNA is TGTGCCAGTAGTGCTCCCTTGGGGCAGGGACAGTTCTTC.

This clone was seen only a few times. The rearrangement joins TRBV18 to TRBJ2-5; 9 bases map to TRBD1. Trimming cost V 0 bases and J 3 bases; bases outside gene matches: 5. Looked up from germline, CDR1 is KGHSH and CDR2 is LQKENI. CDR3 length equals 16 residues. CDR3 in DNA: TGTGCCAGCTCACCACCGGGACAGGGATGGGAAGAGACCCAGTACTTC. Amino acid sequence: CASSPPGQGWEETQYF.

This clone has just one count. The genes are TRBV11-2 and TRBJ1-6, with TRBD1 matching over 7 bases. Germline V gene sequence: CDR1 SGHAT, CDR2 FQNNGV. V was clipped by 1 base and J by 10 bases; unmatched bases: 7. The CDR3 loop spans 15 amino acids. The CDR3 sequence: CASSLAYRGESPLHF. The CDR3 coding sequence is TGTGCCAGCAGCTTAGCGTACAGGGGAGAATCACCCCTCCACTTT.

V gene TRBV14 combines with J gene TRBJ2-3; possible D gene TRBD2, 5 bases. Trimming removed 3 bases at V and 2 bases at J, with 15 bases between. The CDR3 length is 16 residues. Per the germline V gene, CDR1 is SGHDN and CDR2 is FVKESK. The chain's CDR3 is CASSHLTGVYTDTQYF. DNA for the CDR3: TGTGCCAGCAGCCACTTAACCGGGGTTTACACAGATACGCAGTATTTT.

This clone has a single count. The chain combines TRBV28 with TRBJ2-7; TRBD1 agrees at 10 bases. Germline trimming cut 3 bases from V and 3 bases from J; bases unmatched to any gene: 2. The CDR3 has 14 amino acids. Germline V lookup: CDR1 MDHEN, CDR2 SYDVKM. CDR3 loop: CASSFGTGDYEQYF. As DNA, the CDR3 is TGTGCCAGCAGTTTCGGGACAGGGGACTACGAGCAGTACTTC.

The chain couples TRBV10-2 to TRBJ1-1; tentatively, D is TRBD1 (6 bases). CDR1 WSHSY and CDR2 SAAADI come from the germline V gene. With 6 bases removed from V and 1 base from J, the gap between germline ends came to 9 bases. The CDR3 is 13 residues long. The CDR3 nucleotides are TGCGCCAGCAGGACAGGTCAGAACACTGAAGCTTTCTTT. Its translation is CASRTGQNTEAFF.

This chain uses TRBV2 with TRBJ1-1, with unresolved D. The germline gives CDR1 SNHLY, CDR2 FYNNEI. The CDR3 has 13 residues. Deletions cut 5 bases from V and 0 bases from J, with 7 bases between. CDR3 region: CASSIDMNTEAFF. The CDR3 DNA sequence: TGTGCCAGCAGTATAGATATGAACACTGAAGCTTTCTTT.

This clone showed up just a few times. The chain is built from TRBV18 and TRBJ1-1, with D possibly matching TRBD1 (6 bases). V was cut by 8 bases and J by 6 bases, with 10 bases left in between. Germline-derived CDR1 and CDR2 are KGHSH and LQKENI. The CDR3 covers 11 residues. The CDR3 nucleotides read TGTGCCAGCGACTCAGGGGCTGAAGCTTTCTTT. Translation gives CASDSGAEAFF.

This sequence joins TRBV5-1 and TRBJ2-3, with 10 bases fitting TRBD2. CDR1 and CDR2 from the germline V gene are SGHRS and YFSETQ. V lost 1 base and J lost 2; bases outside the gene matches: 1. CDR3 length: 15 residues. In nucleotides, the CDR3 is TGCGCCAGCAGCTTGACTAGCGGGATCACAGATACGCAGTATTTT. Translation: CASSLTSGITDTQYF.

The CDR3 protein is CASSLYMASTEAFF. The CDR3 coding sequence is TGTGCCAGCAGCTTATATATGGCCTCCACTGAAGCTTTCTTT. The rearrangement joins TRBV11-2 to TRBJ1-1; D call uncertain. With 2 bases removed from V and 4 bases from J, the gap between germline ends came to 11 bases. The CDR3 loop spans 14 amino acids. Looked up from germline, CDR1 is SGHAT and CDR2 is FQNNGV. The whole variable domain, filled in from reference TRBV11-2 and TRBJ1-1, reads EAGVAQSPRYKIIEKRQSVAFWCNPISGHATLYWYQQILGQGPKLLIQFQNNGVVDDSQLPKDRFSAERLKGVDSTLKIQPAKLEDSAVYLCASSLYMASTEAFFGQGTRLTVV.